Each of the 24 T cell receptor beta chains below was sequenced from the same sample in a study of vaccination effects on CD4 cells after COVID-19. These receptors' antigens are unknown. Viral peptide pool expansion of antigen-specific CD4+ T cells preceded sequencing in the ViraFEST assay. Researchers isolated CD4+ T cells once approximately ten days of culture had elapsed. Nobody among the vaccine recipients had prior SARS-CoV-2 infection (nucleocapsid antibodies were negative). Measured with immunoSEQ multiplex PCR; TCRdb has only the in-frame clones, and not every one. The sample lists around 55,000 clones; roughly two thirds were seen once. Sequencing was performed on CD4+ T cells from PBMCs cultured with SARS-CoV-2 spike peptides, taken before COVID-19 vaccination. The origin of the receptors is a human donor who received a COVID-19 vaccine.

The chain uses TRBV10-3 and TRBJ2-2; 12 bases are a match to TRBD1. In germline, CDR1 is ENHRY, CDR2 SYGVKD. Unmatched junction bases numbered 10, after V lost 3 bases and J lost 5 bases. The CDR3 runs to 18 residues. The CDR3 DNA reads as TGTGCCATCAGTGAAACCGGGACAGGGGGCGGATTAACCGGGGAGCTGTTTTTT. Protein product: CAISETGTGGGLTGELFF.

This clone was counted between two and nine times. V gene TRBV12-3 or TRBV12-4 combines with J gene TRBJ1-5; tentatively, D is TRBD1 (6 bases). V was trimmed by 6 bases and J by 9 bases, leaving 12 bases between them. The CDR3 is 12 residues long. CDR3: CASSVGGLPQHF. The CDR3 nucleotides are TGTGCCAGCAGCGTAGGGGGTTTGCCCCAGCATTTT.

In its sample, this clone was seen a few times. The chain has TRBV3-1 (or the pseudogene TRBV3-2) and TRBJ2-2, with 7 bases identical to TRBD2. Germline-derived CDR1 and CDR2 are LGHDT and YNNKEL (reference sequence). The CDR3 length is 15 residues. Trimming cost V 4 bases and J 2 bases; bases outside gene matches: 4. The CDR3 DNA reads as TGTGCCAGCAGCCTCCGGGACTATAACACCGGGGAGCTGTTTTTT. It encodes CASSLRDYNTGELFF.

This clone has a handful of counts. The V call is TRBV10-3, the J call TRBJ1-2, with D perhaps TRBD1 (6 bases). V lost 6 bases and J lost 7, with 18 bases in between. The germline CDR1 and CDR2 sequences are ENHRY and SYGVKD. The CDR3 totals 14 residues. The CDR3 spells CAISSTDRFAGYTF. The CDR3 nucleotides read TGTGCCATCAGCTCAACCGACAGGTTCGCTGGCTACACCTTC.

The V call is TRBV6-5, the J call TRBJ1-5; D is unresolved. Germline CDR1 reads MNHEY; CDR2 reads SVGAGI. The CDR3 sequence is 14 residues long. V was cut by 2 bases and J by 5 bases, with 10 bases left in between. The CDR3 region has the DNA TGTGCCAGCAGTTACAGAGCAGCCCATCAGCCCCAGCATTTT. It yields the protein CASSYRAAHQPQHF.

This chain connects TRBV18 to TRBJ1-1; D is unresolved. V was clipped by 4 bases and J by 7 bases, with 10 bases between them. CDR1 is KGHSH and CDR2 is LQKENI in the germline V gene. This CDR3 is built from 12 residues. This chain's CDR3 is CASSQGSDEAFF. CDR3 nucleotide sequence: TGTGCCAGCTCACAGGGATCCGATGAAGCTTTCTTT.

CDR3 nucleotide sequence: TGTGCCACCCATAGCGGGAGAAATATAGATACGCAGTATTTT. Protein sequence: CATHSGRNIDTQYF. The chain couples TRBV19 to TRBJ2-3, with TRBD2 identical over 9 bases. V was pared by 10 bases and J by 5 bases, with 10 bases of the junction left unmatched. The CDR3 has 14 amino acids. Germline CDR1 and CDR2: LNHDA and SQIVND (reference sequence).

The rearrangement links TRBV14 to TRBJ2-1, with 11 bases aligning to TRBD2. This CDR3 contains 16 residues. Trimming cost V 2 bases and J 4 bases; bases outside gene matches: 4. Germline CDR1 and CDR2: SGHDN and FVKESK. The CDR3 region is CASSQPPSGRYNEQFF. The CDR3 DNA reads TGTGCCAGCAGCCAACCCCCTAGCGGGAGGTACAATGAGCAGTTCTTC.

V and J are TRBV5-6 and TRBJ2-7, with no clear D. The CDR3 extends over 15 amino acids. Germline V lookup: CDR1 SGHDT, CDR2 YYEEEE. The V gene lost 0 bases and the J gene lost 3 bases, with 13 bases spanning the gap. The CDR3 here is CASSLVGKALYEQYF. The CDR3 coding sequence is TGTGCCAGCAGCTTGGTCGGAAAGGCACTCTACGAGCAGTACTTC.

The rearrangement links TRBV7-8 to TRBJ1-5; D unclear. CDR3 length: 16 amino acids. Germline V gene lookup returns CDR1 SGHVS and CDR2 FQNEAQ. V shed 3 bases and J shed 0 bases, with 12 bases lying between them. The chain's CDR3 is CASSFGAAYSNQPQHF. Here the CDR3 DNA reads TGTGCCAGCAGCTTCGGAGCAGCTTATAGCAATCAGCCCCAGCATTTT.

In DNA, the CDR3 is TGTGCCACCAGCGGCGGGAGTTCCACCGGGGAGCTGTTTTTT. It is translated as CATSGGSSTGELFF. V gene TRBV15 combines with J gene TRBJ2-2; 7 bases align to TRBD2. The germline V gene has CDR1 LNHNV and CDR2 YYDKDF (reference sequence). The CDR3 length is 14 residues. The junction had 4 bases not matched to a gene; V was cut back by 5 bases and J by 4 bases.

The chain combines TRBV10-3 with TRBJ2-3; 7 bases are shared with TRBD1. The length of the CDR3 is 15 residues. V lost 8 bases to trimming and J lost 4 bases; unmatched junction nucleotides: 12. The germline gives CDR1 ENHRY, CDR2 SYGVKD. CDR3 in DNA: TGTGCCATCGGGTTAGACAGGGATAATTCAGATACGCAGTATTTT. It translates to CAIGLDRDNSDTQYF.

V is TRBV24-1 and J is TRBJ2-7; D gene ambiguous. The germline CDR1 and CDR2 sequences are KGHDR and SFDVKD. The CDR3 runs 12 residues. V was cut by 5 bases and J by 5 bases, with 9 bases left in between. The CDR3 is CATSGSTNEQYF. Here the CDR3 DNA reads TGTGCCACCAGTGGAAGCACCAACGAGCAGTACTTC.

The chain's CDR3 is CASSSGRGGDEKLFF. In nucleotides, the CDR3 is TGTGCCAGCAGCTCGGGTCGGGGCGGCGATGAAAAACTGTTTTTT. The V gene is TRBV7-2, the J gene TRBJ1-4; possible D gene TRBD1, 5 bases. The CDR3 covers 15 residues. V lost 4 bases to trimming and J lost 6 bases, with 15 bases between them. The germline CDR1 and CDR2 sequences are SGHTA and FQGNSA.

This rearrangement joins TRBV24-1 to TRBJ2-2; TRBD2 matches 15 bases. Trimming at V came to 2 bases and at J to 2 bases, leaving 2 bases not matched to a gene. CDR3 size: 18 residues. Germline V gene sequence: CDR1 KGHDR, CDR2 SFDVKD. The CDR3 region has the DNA TGTGCCACCAGTGATTGGACTAGCGGGAGGGTCAACACCGGGGAGCTGTTTTTT. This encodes CATSDWTSGRVNTGELFF.

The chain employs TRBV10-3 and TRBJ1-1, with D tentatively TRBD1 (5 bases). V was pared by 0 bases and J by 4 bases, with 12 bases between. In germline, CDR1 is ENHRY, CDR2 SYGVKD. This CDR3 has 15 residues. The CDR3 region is CAISESVSGGTEAFF. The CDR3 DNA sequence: TGTGCCATCAGTGAGTCGGTATCTGGGGGCACTGAAGCTTTCTTT.

CDR3 nucleotide sequence: TGTGCCAGCAGTTTCCGGGGCCTCGGGGCTTTCTTT. Residues: CASSFRGLGAFF. The chain uses TRBV6-6 and TRBJ1-1, with D perhaps TRBD1 (5 bases). From germline, CDR1 is MNHNY and CDR2 SVGAGI (reference sequence). V lost 4 bases and J lost 11, with 14 bases in between. The CDR3 covers 12 residues.

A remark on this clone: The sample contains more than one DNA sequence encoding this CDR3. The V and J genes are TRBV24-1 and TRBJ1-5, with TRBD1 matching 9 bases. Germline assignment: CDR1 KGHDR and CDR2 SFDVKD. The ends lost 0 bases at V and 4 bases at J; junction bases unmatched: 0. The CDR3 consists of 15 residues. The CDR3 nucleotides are TGTGCCACCAGTGATTTGGGACAGGGGAATCAGCCCCAGCATTTT. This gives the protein CATSDLGQGNQPQHF.

This CDR3 is CASSLSATRLNTEAFF. The CDR3 DNA follows: TGTGCCAGCAGTTTATCGGCCACACGGCTGAACACTGAAGCTTTCTTT. The chain links TRBV27 to TRBJ1-1; D is ambiguous. CDR3 length equals 16 residues. V was trimmed by 0 bases and J by 0 bases, leaving 11 bases between them. Germline V gene data show CDR1 as MNHEY and CDR2 as SMNVEV (reference sequence).

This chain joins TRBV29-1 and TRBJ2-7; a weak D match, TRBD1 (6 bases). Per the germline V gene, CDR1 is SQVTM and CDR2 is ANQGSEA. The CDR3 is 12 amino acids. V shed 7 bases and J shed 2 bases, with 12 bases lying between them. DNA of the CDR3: TGCAGCGGAGGACAGTTACCCTACGAGCAGTACTTC. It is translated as CSGGQLPYEQYF.

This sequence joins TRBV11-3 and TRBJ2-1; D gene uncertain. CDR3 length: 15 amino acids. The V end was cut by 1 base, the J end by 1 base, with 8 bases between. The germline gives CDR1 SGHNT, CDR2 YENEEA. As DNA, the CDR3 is TGTGCCAGCAGCTTAGTATCGGGTTCCTACAATGAGCAGTTCTTC. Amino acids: CASSLVSGSYNEQFF.

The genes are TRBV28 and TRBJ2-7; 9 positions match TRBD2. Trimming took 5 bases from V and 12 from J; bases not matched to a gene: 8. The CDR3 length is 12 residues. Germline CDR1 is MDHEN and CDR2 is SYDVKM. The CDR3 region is CASSTRGGGPYF. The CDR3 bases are TGTGCCAGCAGTACCCGCGGGGGGGGGCCGTACTTC.

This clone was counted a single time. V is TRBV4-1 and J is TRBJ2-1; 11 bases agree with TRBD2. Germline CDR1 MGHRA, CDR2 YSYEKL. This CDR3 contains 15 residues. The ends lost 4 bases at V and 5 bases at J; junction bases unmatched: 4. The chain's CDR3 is CASSRPTSGDNEQFF. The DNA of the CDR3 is TGCGCCAGCAGCCGACCGACTAGCGGGGACAATGAGCAGTTCTTC.

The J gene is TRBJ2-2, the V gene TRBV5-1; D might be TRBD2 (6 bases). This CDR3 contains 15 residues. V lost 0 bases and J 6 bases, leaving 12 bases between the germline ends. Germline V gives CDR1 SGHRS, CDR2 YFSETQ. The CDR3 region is CASSLGDRDSGELFF. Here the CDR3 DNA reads TGCGCCAGCAGCTTGGGGGACCGGGACTCCGGGGAGCTGTTTTTT.